The source of this T cell receptor beta chain is a study of cytomegalovirus exposure and HLA in healthy donors. Study context: Both the roughly 120 validation repertoires and the roughly 640 first-cohort repertoires used the same platform, as reported by a later analysis.

Generated by immunoSEQ multiplex PCR, the TCRdb table keeps only in-frame clones and is missing some. The sample carries about 150,000 clones, roughly nine tenths recorded once. A roughly 120-subject validation cohort, separate from the approximately 610-subject first cohort, supplied the donors. Study-level findings and limits: Many donors carried some public TCRs, although rarity characterized most TCR sequences. TCR beta chains numbering some 160 were designated cytomegalovirus-associated.

V lost 0 bases and J 4 bases, leaving 13 bases between the germline ends. The CDR3 loop spans 16 amino acids. Germline V CDR1 and CDR2: KGHSH, LQKENI. Concerning this clone: Its antigen is undetermined.

The V call is TRBV18, the J call TRBJ2-1; tentatively, D is TRBD1 (6 bases). Sequencing used PBMCs. The receptor comes from a woman aged 18-29 years in good health and CMV-seropositive. In DNA form, the CDR3 reads TGTGCCAGCTCACCACCGAACAGGGACAAATACAATGAGCAGTTCTTC. It translates to CASSPPNRDKYNEQFF.